These 28 T cell receptor beta chains came from one sample sequenced in a study of Graves' ophthalmopathy and Graves' hyperthyroidism. The sequenced template was RNA, covering the TCR beta CDR3 region. The first-round RT-PCR employed HTBI primers together with the Qiagen OneStep RT-PCR kit. A multiplex PCR was then performed as the second round. One entry per CDR3 protein results from TCRdb running MiXCR on the multiplex PCR reads. In the table there are hundreds of thousands of distinct CDR3 sequences, under 25% of which are singletons. The sequencing sample was made of peripheral blood. The receptors here all came from a young woman with stable Graves' hyperthyroidism.

Ten or more counts support this clonotype. The CDR3 sequence: CASRVGQGPYEQYF. In DNA, the CDR3 is TGTGCCAGCAGGGTGGGACAGGGCCCCTACGAGCAGTACTTC. This rearrangement joins TRBV5-4 to TRBJ2-7, with 9 bases that match TRBD1. Germline lookup yields CDR1 SGHNT and CDR2 YYREEE (reference sequence). The trim removed 5 bases at V and 2 bases at J, leaving 5 bases unmatched. The length of the CDR3 is 14 residues.

This clonotype showed up many times. The rearrangement uses TRBV6-5 and TRBJ1-5, with 9 bases that match TRBD1. With 5 bases clipped from V and 6 bases from J, the junction kept 5 bases outside the gene matches. Per the germline V gene, CDR1 is MNHEY and CDR2 is SVGAGI. This CDR3 region has 14 residues. CDR3 protein: CASSPTGGTQPQHF. CDR3 coding DNA: TGTGCCAGCAGTCCTACAGGGGGCACTCAGCCCCAGCATTTT.

This clonotype has ten or more counts. The chain recombines TRBV10-3 with TRBJ2-7; 10 nucleotides agree with TRBD2. The CDR3 totals 14 residues. The germline V gene encodes CDR1 ENHRY and CDR2 SYGVKD. Unmatched junction bases numbered 4, after V lost 3 bases and J lost 5 bases. In nucleotides, the CDR3 is TGTGCCATCAGTGAAGCGGGAGGGCCTGACGAGCAGTACTTC. Amino acid sequence: CAISEAGGPDEQYF.

V and J are TRBV12-3 or TRBV12-4 and TRBJ2-7, with 8 bases lining up with TRBD2. The CDR3 covers 15 residues. Trimming cost V 5 bases and J 5 bases; bases outside gene matches: 11. The CDR3 protein is CASSLPGLGYDEQYF. CDR3 sequence (DNA): TGTGCCAGCAGTCTACCGGGACTAGGTTACGACGAGCAGTACTTC.

This clonotype was counted only a few times. This chain connects TRBV6-5 to TRBJ1-5; D is uncertain. Trimming cost V 3 bases and J 9 bases, with 15 bases left between them. The CDR3 runs 14 residues. Germline CDR1 MNHEY, CDR2 SVGAGI. CDR3 sequence (DNA): TGTGCCAGCAGTTATAGAGAGGACGTTGGGCCCCAGCATTTT. Its translation: CASSYREDVGPQHF.

This clonotype was observed many times. This sequence joins TRBV4-3 and TRBJ1-6; 7 nucleotides line up with TRBD1. CDR1 LGHNA and CDR2 YSLEER come from the germline V gene. Trimming took 0 bases from V and 10 from J; bases not matched to a gene: 9. The CDR3 contains 16 residues. This CDR3 is CASSQDWAGGSSPLHF. For the CDR3, the DNA is TGCGCCAGCAGCCAAGATTGGGCAGGGGGAAGCTCACCCCTCCACTTT.

This clonotype was counted many times. This chain joins TRBV12-3 or TRBV12-4 and TRBJ1-5; no clear D. Trimming took 2 bases from V and 3 from J, leaving 2 bases between them. The CDR3 consists of 12 residues. CDR3 in amino acids: CASSLLNQPQHF. Here the CDR3 DNA reads TGTGCCAGCAGTTTACTCAATCAGCCCCAGCATTTT.

This clonotype has a single count. CDR3 amino acids: CSIAPSGGGEQFF. In DNA, the CDR3 is TGCAGCATTGCGCCTAGCGGTGGAGGCGAGCAGTTCTTC. J is TRBJ2-1 and V is TRBV29-1; 7 bases line up with TRBD2. The ends lost 8 bases at V and 10 bases at J; junction bases unmatched: 14. This CDR3 region has 13 residues. Germline CDR1 is SQVTM and CDR2 is ANQGSEA.

This clonotype showed up many times. The gene calls are TRBV28 and TRBJ1-5, with 9 bases that match TRBD1. The germline CDR1 and CDR2 sequences are MDHEN and SYDVKM. V was clipped by 8 bases and J by 3 bases; unmatched bases: 8. This CDR3 has 15 residues. The CDR3 protein is CASGRTGAPNQPQHF. The CDR3 nucleotides are TGTGCCAGCGGCAGGACAGGGGCTCCCAATCAGCCCCAGCATTTT. Using reference TRBV28 and TRBJ1-5 for the parts outside the CDR3, the full variable domain is DVKVTQSSRYLVKRTGEKVFLECVQDMDHENMFWYRQDPGLGLRLIYFSYDVKMKEKGDIPEGYSVSREKKERFSLILESASTNQTSMYLCASGRTGAPNQPQHFGDGTRLSIL.

This clonotype was detected ten times or more. This chain's CDR3 is CSARVSGSLWGEQYF. CDR3 sequence (DNA): TGCAGTGCTAGAGTTAGCGGGAGTCTATGGGGCGAGCAGTACTTC. V gene TRBV20-1 combines with J gene TRBJ2-7; 9 bases are shared with TRBD2. Losses at the gene ends were 1 base for V and 6 bases for J; bases not matched to a gene: 10. The CDR3 extends over 15 amino acids. From germline, CDR1 is DFQATT and CDR2 SNEGSKA (reference sequence).

V is TRBV12-3 or TRBV12-4 and J is TRBJ1-2; 7 positions agree with TRBD1. The CDR3 is 15 amino acids. V was pared by 1 base and J by 4 bases, with 6 bases of the junction left unmatched. CDR3 residues: CASSLGGQTGYGYTF. The CDR3 DNA follows: TGTGCCAGCAGTTTAGGGGGACAGACAGGCTATGGCTACACCTTC.

This clonotype was detected ten times or more. The V gene is TRBV27, the J gene TRBJ2-5; 14 nucleotides match TRBD2. The junction had 4 bases not matched to a gene; V was cut back by 5 bases and J by 2 bases. Germline V CDR1 and CDR2: MNHEY, SMNVEV (reference sequence). The CDR3 has 16 residues. CDR3 sequence (DNA): TGTGCCAGCAGTGCCAGACTAGCGGGAGGGCAAGAGACCCAGTACTTC. It translates to CASSARLAGGQETQYF.

CDR3 bases: TGTGCCAGCAGAGGCGGGGGGGGGGAGACCCAGTACTTC. The encoded protein is CASRGGGGETQYF. This rearrangement joins TRBV6-4 to TRBJ2-5; TRBD2 matches at 9 bases. The CDR3 has 13 amino acids. Unmatched junction bases numbered 4, after V lost 6 bases and J lost 5 bases. CDR1 and CDR2 (germline): MRHNA, SNTAGT.

The chain employs TRBV5-4 and TRBJ2-7; no definite D call. Trimming left V 5 bases short and J 3 bases short, with 15 bases between. Germline loops: CDR1 SGHNT, CDR2 YYREEE (reference sequence). This CDR3 contains 14 residues. The DNA of the CDR3 is TGTGCCAGCAGTGTATCAGGCGGCGTCTACGAGCAGTACTTC. As protein: CASSVSGGVYEQYF.

This chain uses TRBV30 with TRBJ1-1; D is uncertain. The V end was cut by 1 base, the J end by 0 bases, with 12 bases between. This CDR3 is 15 amino acids long. CDR1 and CDR2 (germline): GTSNPN, SVGIG (reference sequence). CDR3 DNA: TGTGCCTGGAGTGCCCCCCTTGTGGTGAACACTGAAGCTTTCTTT. Translating gives CAWSAPLVVNTEAFF.

CDR3 sequence (DNA): TGTGCCTGGAGTTGGGGCAGGTGGAACACTGAAGCTTTCTTT. It encodes CAWSWGRWNTEAFF. The chain is built from TRBV30 and TRBJ1-1; TRBD1 might be the D (5 bases). CDR1 is GTSNPN and CDR2 is SVGIG in the germline V gene (reference sequence). This CDR3 is 14 amino acids long. V was shortened by 2 bases and J by 1 base, with 11 bases between the two germline ends.

This clonotype was recorded many times. The V call is TRBV13, the J call TRBJ2-5, with 7 bases lining up with TRBD2. The CDR3 contains 14 residues. Per the germline V gene, CDR1 is PRHDT and CDR2 is FYEKMQ (reference sequence). V shed 4 bases and J 4 bases; nucleotides not matched to a gene: 6. The CDR3 loop is CASSSRASGETQYF. The CDR3 DNA reads as TGTGCCAGCAGCTCCCGAGCTAGCGGAGAGACCCAGTACTTC.

This clonotype was seen only a few times. This chain uses TRBV5-1 with TRBJ2-5, with a weak D call TRBD2 (5 bases). Between the trimmed V and J ends, which lost 3 bases and 0 bases, there was a span of 12 bases. The germline V gene encodes CDR1 SGHRS and CDR2 YFSETQ. This CDR3 comprises 15 residues. In DNA form, the CDR3 reads TGCGCCAGCAGCTCACTCCCGGGGAACCAAGAGACCCAGTACTTC. This codes for CASSSLPGNQETQYF.

This clonotype occurred many times. The J gene is TRBJ2-5, the V gene TRBV11-2, with D perhaps TRBD1 (5 bases). Trimming took off 5 bases at V and 1 base at J, with 14 bases between the two ends. The germline CDR1 and CDR2 sequences are SGHAT and FQNNGV. This CDR3 contains 15 residues. CDR3 in amino acids: CASSLTRTLQETQYF. CDR3 sequence (DNA): TGTGCCAGCAGCCTAACCCGGACACTCCAAGAGACCCAGTACTTC.

This clonotype was found once. The chain combines TRBV27 with TRBJ2-7, with 7 bases identical to TRBD1. The V and J ends lost 8 bases and 5 bases, in that order; junction bases with no gene match: 9. The CDR3 is made up of 13 amino acids. Germline loops: CDR1 MNHEY, CDR2 SMNVEV (reference sequence). The CDR3 spells CASATGTWNEQYF. The CDR3 DNA reads as TGTGCCAGCGCGACAGGGACCTGGAACGAGCAGTACTTC.

At least ten counts were recorded for this clonotype. V usage is TRBV25-1 and J usage is TRBJ2-5; no firm D call. The CDR3 is made up of 14 amino acids. Germline CDR1 MGHDK, CDR2 SYGVNS. V shed 2 bases and J shed 2 bases, with 9 bases lying between them. CDR3 loop: CASSERQPQETQYF. CDR3 in DNA: TGTGCCAGCAGTGAACGGCAGCCACAAGAGACCCAGTACTTC.

This clonotype was seen repeatedly, ten times or more. The genes are TRBV30 and TRBJ1-2; a weak D match, TRBD1 (5 bases). The germline V gene has CDR1 GTSNPN and CDR2 SVGIG (reference sequence). CDR3 size: 13 residues. Between the trimmed V and J ends, which lost 0 bases and 1 base, there was a span of 6 bases. The CDR3 protein is CAWSVDNNYGYTF. In DNA form, the CDR3 reads TGTGCCTGGAGTGTGGACAATAACTATGGCTACACCTTC.

This clonotype has just a few counts. The chain couples TRBV7-3 to TRBJ2-7; 8 bases map to TRBD2. The CDR3 sequence is 14 residues long. Per germline, CDR1 SGHTA and CDR2 FQGTGA. With 5 bases clipped from V and 1 base from J, the junction kept 4 bases outside the gene matches. The CDR3 DNA follows: TGTGCCAGCAGCGAGACTAGCGTGTCCTACGAGCAGTACTTC. Residues: CASSETSVSYEQYF.

This clonotype was observed a handful of times. V usage is TRBV28 and J usage is TRBJ2-7, with TRBD1 matching 12 bases. This CDR3 is 15 amino acids long. With 3 bases clipped from V and 4 bases from J, the junction kept 4 bases outside the gene matches. Germline CDR1 is MDHEN and CDR2 is SYDVKM. CDR3 residues: CASSFGTGGPYEQYF. CDR3 nucleotides: TGTGCCAGCAGTTTCGGGACAGGGGGCCCATACGAGCAGTACTTC.

This clonotype was recorded many times. J is TRBJ1-1 and V is TRBV19; the D gene is possibly TRBD1 (5 bases). Germline V gene sequence: CDR1 LNHDA, CDR2 SQIVND (reference sequence). V was shortened by 1 base and J by 3 bases, with 6 bases between the two germline ends. This CDR3 region has 13 residues. The CDR3 here is CASSIGGDTEAFF. CDR3 nucleotide sequence: TGTGCCAGTAGTATAGGGGGGGACACTGAAGCTTTCTTT.

There are a few counts of this clonotype. This rearrangement joins TRBV5-1 to TRBJ2-3; 8 bases match TRBD2. The V segment lost 1 base and the J segment 2 bases; nucleotides outside the gene matches: 3. CDR1 SGHRS and CDR2 YFSETQ come from the germline V gene. The length of the CDR3 is 15 residues. The CDR3 spells CASSLQLADTDTQYF. DNA of the CDR3: TGCGCCAGCAGCTTGCAACTAGCGGACACAGATACGCAGTATTTT.

This clonotype was seen only a few times. This CDR3 reads CASSQSNRGEQYF. Written as DNA, the CDR3 is TGTGCCAGCTCACAGTCGAACAGGGGCGAGCAGTACTTC. This rearrangement joins TRBV18 to TRBJ2-7; 7 positions match TRBD1. Germline-derived CDR1 and CDR2 are KGHSH and LQKENI. The V and J ends lost 4 bases and 6 bases, in that order; junction bases with no gene match: 6. There are 13 residues in the CDR3.

This clonotype was seen repeatedly, ten times or more. This chain uses TRBV11-2 with TRBJ2-7; D gene ambiguous. There are 15 residues in the CDR3. V lost 0 bases and J 3 bases, leaving 12 bases between the germline ends. Germline V CDR1 and CDR2: SGHAT, FQNNGV. The CDR3 spells CASSLEWGILYEQYF. DNA for the CDR3: TGTGCCAGCAGCTTAGAGTGGGGTATTCTCTACGAGCAGTACTTC.